This TCR beta chain originates from a study of human T cells and chemical hapten exposure. Study as a whole: The patch tests put 0.01% DPC on the skin of the upper back and were read 6 days later.

Time point: pre-sensitization, week 0. The treatment here: therapeutic diphenylcyclopropenone sensitization with weekly scalp DPC. TCRdb re-called the RACE reads through MiXCR, storing one row per CDR3 protein. The table shows approximately 52,000 distinct CDR3 sequences, with about a tenth occurring only once. This clonotype was counted between two and nine times. The length of the CDR3 is 17 residues. Trimming at V came to 3 bases and at J to 1 base, leaving 8 bases not matched to a gene. Per germline, CDR1 LGHNA and CDR2 YSLEER. The sample in question was whole blood, obtained in connection with sensitization to the hapten diphenylcyclopropenone (DPC). This sequence originates from a woman between 35 and 50 years old with alopecia areata. Some clones in this sample may be carry-over from other donors' samples. V and J are TRBV4-3 and TRBJ2-7; TRBD2 matches at 11 bases. The DNA for the CDR3 is TGCGCCAGCAGCCATGTCACTAGCGGGGGCCTTTCCTACGAGCAGTACTTC. Translation gives CASSHVTSGGLSYEQYF.